The entry below describes one T cell receptor (beta chain). Its antigen is currently unknown. The repertoire was sequenced with immunoSEQ multiplex PCR; TCRdb's copy has only in-frame clones and lacks some. The repertoire consists of about 200,000 clones, with approximately 87% occurring once and the leading ten covering around 5.6%. This sample was taken from a study of cytomegalovirus exposure and HLA in healthy donors. Study observations and caveats: Rare sequences made up most TCRs, while some public TCRs were found in many donors.

The donors were part of the validation cohort of 120 or so subjects. That cohort was separate from the first cohort, which comprised about 730 subjects. CDR1 is SGHRS and CDR2 is YFSETQ in the germline V gene. V lost 5 bases and J lost 1, with 13 bases in between. The CDR3 covers 14 residues. Sequences were obtained from PBMCs. This receptor was identified in a woman aged 18-30 years in good health and CMV-seronegative. The gene calls are TRBV5-1 and TRBJ2-7; D not resolved. CDR3 amino acids: CASSYTGPSYEQYF. CDR3 nucleotides: TGCGCCAGCAGTTACACCGGGCCTTCCTACGAGCAGTACTTC.